Each of the 21 T cell receptor beta chains below was sequenced from the same sample in a study of cytomegalovirus exposure and HLA in healthy donors. The study ran its PCR with 60 Vbeta and 13 Jbeta primers. Libraries were prepared by immunoSEQ multiplex PCR; TCRdb keeps only in-frame clonotypes and omits some of them. This table has approximately 190,000 clones, over 70% appearing once. Sequenced: PBMCs. The origin of the receptors is a man aged 25-45 years in good health and CMV-seronegative.

The chain is built from TRBV7-9 and TRBJ1-2; D call uncertain. The CDR3 length is 14 residues. Looked up from germline, CDR1 is SEHNR and CDR2 is FQNEAQ (reference sequence). Trimming stripped 6 bases from V and 3 bases from J, with 14 bases between. CDR3 sequence: CASRYPGVDYGYTF. Written as DNA, the CDR3 is TGTGCCAGCAGATACCCGGGAGTAGACTATGGCTACACCTTC. The variable domain in full, with the rest retrieved from reference TRBV7-9 and TRBJ1-2, is DTGVSQNPRHKITKRGQNVTFRCDPISEHNRLYWYRQTLGQGPEFLTYFQNEAQLEKSRLLSDRFSAERPKGSFSTLEIQRTEQGDSAMYLCASRYPGVDYGYTFGSGTRLTVV.

The chain employs TRBV6-1 and TRBJ1-2, with TRBD1 matching over 7 bases. J was trimmed by 2 bases and V by 6 bases; bases with no gene match: 6. CDR1 and CDR2 (germline): MNHNS, SASEGT. The CDR3 is 14 residues long. The CDR3 DNA is TGTGCCAGCAGCCAACAGACAGGGAACTATGGCTACACCTTC. It yields the protein CASSQQTGNYGYTF.

This rearrangement joins TRBV5-1 to TRBJ2-3; TRBD2 might be the D (5 bases). The CDR3 has 16 amino acids. Per the germline V gene, CDR1 is SGHRS and CDR2 is YFSETQ. V gave up 0 bases and J gave up 1 base, with 12 bases separating them. The CDR3 nucleotides are TGCGCCAGCAGCTTGGCCGAAAAGGGAGGCACAGATACGCAGTATTTT. The encoded protein is CASSLAEKGGTDTQYF.

The table lists this clone with a few counts. V is TRBV5-1 and J is TRBJ2-3, with 7 positions matching TRBD2. This CDR3 has 16 residues. After removal of 4 bases from V and 2 bases from J, the junction contained 10 bases not matched to a gene. The germline V gene encodes CDR1 SGHRS and CDR2 YFSETQ. CDR3: CASSLPSGGDTDTQYF. In nucleotides, the CDR3 is TGCGCCAGCAGCCTCCCCTCTGGGGGGGACACAGATACGCAGTATTTT.

This chain joins TRBV28 and TRBJ1-5, with D possibly TRBD1 on 6 matching bases. Looked up from germline, CDR1 is MDHEN and CDR2 is SYDVKM. CDR3 size: 16 residues. The V end lost 5 bases, the J end lost 2 bases, and 16 bases lay between the germline ends. The DNA of the CDR3 is TGTGCCAGCAGTCCCTGGCAGGGGCGACGCAATCAGCCCCAGCATTTT. It yields the protein CASSPWQGRRNQPQHF. Filled out from reference TRBV28 and TRBJ1-5, the complete variable domain reads DVKVTQSSRYLVKRTGEKVFLECVQDMDHENMFWYRQDPGLGLRLIYFSYDVKMKEKGDIPEGYSVSREKKERFSLILESASTNQTSMYLCASSPWQGRRNQPQHFGDGTRLSIL.

This chain joins TRBV6-5 and TRBJ1-2; D perhaps matches TRBD1 (5 bases). V shed 6 bases and J shed 2 bases, with 16 bases lying between them. The germline V gene has CDR1 MNHEY and CDR2 SVGAGI. The CDR3 consists of 15 residues. CDR3 loop: CASSISGGENYGYTF. In DNA form, the CDR3 reads TGTGCCAGCAGCATCTCGGGGGGGGAGAACTATGGCTACACCTTC.

This chain connects TRBV30 to TRBJ1-5; TRBD1 is a possible D gene (6 bases). This CDR3 has 13 residues. Germline loops: CDR1 GTSNPN, CDR2 SVGIG (reference sequence). V shed 3 bases and J shed 5 bases, with 11 bases lying between them. The CDR3 DNA follows: TGTGCCTGGAGCCGGGACACCGATCAGCCCCAGCATTTT. Translated, it gives CAWSRDTDQPQHF.

The CDR3 sequence: CASSQGLTGGNQPQHF. DNA for the CDR3: TGTGCCAGCAGCCAAGGACTAACAGGGGGCAATCAGCCCCAGCATTTT. The V call is TRBV4-2, the J call TRBJ1-5, with 7 bases fitting TRBD1. Germline CDR1 reads LGHNA; CDR2 reads YNFKEQ. The CDR3 covers 16 residues. V shed 1 base and J 2 bases; nucleotides not matched to a gene: 5.

The chain couples TRBV6-1 to TRBJ2-1; 11 nucleotides agree with TRBD2. Germline values: CDR1 MNHNS, CDR2 SASEGT. After removal of 1 base from V and 5 bases from J, the junction contained 19 bases not matched to a gene. CDR3 length: 21 amino acids. CDR3 sequence: CASSEVSWVRLAGGANNEQFF. The DNA of the CDR3 is TGTGCCAGCAGTGAAGTTTCTTGGGTTCGGTTAGCGGGAGGGGCGAACAATGAGCAGTTCTTC.

The rearrangement joins TRBV7-2 to TRBJ2-7; D might be TRBD1 (6 bases). V dropped 7 bases and J dropped 3 bases, with 13 bases sitting between them. The length of the CDR3 is 13 residues. Looked up from germline, CDR1 is SGHTA and CDR2 is FQGNSA. CDR3 nucleotides: TGTGCCAGCACCGTGAGAGGGGGCTACGAGCAGTACTTC. It specifies CASTVRGGYEQYF.

The genes are TRBV6-1 and TRBJ1-5, with a weak D call TRBD1 (5 bases). V lost 7 bases and J 0 bases, leaving 10 bases between the germline ends. Germline loops: CDR1 MNHNS, CDR2 SASEGT. The CDR3 is made up of 14 amino acids. CDR3: CASISTDSNQPQHF. The CDR3 nucleotides read TGTGCCAGCATCTCGACAGATAGCAATCAGCCCCAGCATTTT.

J is TRBJ2-1 and V is TRBV14; 10 positions match TRBD2. CDR1 and CDR2 from the germline V gene are SGHDN and FVKESK. This CDR3 has 15 residues. The J segment lost 6 bases and the V segment lost 7 bases, leaving 9 bases of the junction unmatched. CDR3: CASTLLAGVGNEQFF. The CDR3 coding sequence is TGTGCCAGCACATTGCTAGCGGGGGTAGGCAATGAGCAGTTCTTC.

The V gene is TRBV19, the J gene TRBJ1-5, with D perhaps matching TRBD1 (5 bases). V dropped 2 bases and J dropped 7 bases, with 15 bases sitting between them. The CDR3 runs 15 residues. The germline gives CDR1 LNHDA, CDR2 SQIVND (reference sequence). In DNA, the CDR3 is TGTGCCAGTAGTATAAGGGTCTGGGGGGGGCAGCCCCAGCATTTT. It encodes CASSIRVWGGQPQHF.

With regard to this clone: The same CDR3 also results from other DNA sequences found in this sample. The rearrangement uses TRBV4-2 and TRBJ2-2; 10 bases map to TRBD1. The junction had 8 bases not matched to a gene; V was cut back by 4 bases and J by 3 bases. The CDR3 consists of 17 residues. Germline V gene lookup returns CDR1 LGHNA and CDR2 YNFKEQ. The CDR3 protein is CASSRKIGTGDTGELFF. The CDR3 DNA sequence: TGTGCCAGCAGCCGAAAGATTGGGACAGGGGACACCGGGGAGCTGTTTTTT.

A few counts support this clone. The CDR3 is CASRMSGELFF. The CDR3 nucleotides are TGTGCCTCGAGGATGTCCGGGGAGCTGTTTTTT. The genes are TRBV11-2 and TRBJ2-2; D uncertain. This CDR3 is built from 11 residues. Germline V gene data show CDR1 as SGHAT and CDR2 as FQNNGV. V was cut by 11 bases and J by 6 bases, with 10 bases left in between.

CDR3 coding DNA: TGTGCCAGTAGGGGGTTGTCGGGACAGGGATCGGCCGAGCAGTACTTC. Amino acids: CASRGLSGQGSAEQYF. The chain recombines TRBV19 with TRBJ2-7; 9 positions match TRBD1. This CDR3 region has 16 residues. Germline CDR1 reads LNHDA; CDR2 reads SQIVND (reference sequence). V was clipped by 6 bases and J by 6 bases; unmatched bases: 15.

The chain joins TRBV7-9 to TRBJ1-1, with D possibly being TRBD1 (5 bases). CDR1 is SEHNR, CDR2 FQNEAQ, per germline (reference sequence). The V end was cut by 5 bases, the J end by 7 bases, with 29 bases between. The length of the CDR3 is 18 residues. The CDR3 region has the DNA TGTGCCAGCAGCCCCACGACGGCGGGACCGACCCGAACAGGTGAAGCTTTCTTT. It translates to CASSPTTAGPTRTGEAFF.

The CDR3 coding sequence is TGTGCCAGTAGTACAAATACTCAGGGAAATTCACCCCTCCACTTT. Encoded protein: CASSTNTQGNSPLHF. This rearrangement joins TRBV19 to TRBJ1-6; possible D gene TRBD1, 5 bases. From germline, CDR1 is LNHDA and CDR2 SQIVND (reference sequence). Trimming took off 4 bases at V and 7 bases at J, with 14 bases between the two ends. The CDR3 sequence is 15 residues long.

The chain employs TRBV30 and TRBJ1-4, with D tentatively TRBD1 (5 bases). The CDR3 sequence is 15 residues long. Germline V CDR1 and CDR2: GTSNPN, SVGIG (reference sequence). The germline V and J ends were trimmed by 0 bases and 3 bases, with 11 bases remaining between them. The CDR3 spells CAWSVLKGPNEKLFF. The DNA of the CDR3 is TGTGCCTGGAGTGTACTTAAGGGGCCTAATGAAAAACTGTTTTTT.

V usage is TRBV7-9 and J usage is TRBJ2-3; D is ambiguous. There are 15 residues in the CDR3. CDR1 and CDR2 from the germline V gene are SEHNR and FQNEAQ (reference sequence). The ends were cut back, 2 bases at V and 4 bases at J, with 13 bases in the middle. In DNA, the CDR3 is TGTGCCAGCAGCTTACAGGTCAAACGCCCAGATACGCAGTATTTT. The encoded protein is CASSLQVKRPDTQYF.

The rearrangement joins TRBV6-5 to TRBJ2-3, with 8 bases matching TRBD2. The germline gives CDR1 MNHEY, CDR2 SVGAGI. The CDR3 has 15 amino acids. V shed 2 bases, J shed 1 base, and the junction held 2 bases outside the gene matches. In DNA form, the CDR3 reads TGTGCCAGCAGTTACAGCGGGAGCCGCACAGATACGCAGTATTTT. Amino acid sequence: CASSYSGSRTDTQYF.